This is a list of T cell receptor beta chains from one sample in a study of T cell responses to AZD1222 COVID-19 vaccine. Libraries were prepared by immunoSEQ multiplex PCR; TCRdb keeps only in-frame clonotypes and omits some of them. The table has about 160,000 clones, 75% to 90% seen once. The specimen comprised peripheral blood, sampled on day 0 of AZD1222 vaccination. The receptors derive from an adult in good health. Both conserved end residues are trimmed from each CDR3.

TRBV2,ASSVEGSGNQPQH
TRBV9,ASSVGLAGGRTDTQY
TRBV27,ASSAGTGNQPQH
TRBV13,ASSLSTSGGYEQY
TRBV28,ASSSPRHRPYGQY
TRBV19,ASSIDPGTSGYNEQF
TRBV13,ASSPSGTGGDTEAF
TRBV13,AGGTGADTQY
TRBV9,ASSVVDSHTEAF
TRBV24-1,ATSDPPSDLAQY
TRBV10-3,AIQQGVLNSPLH
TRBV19,ASTVTVNTEAF
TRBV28,ASSLGGGDIQY
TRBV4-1,ASSQAAGTEIAKNIQY
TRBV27,ASSLVMKETQY
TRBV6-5,ASSPELGETQY
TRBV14,ASSPTRPGEQF
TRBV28,ASSPAGLSETQY
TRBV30,AWKRANTEAF
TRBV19,ASSAGFNYGYT
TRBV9,ASSVGGTDEKLF
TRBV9,ASSDLGRGETEAF
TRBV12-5,ASGQTGGWAF
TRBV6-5,ASAVTNTGELF
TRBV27,ASSLDSDTGELF
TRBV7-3,ASSLTGGKRDEQY
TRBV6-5,ASRDRGNTEAF
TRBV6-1,ASSEVVGGGELF
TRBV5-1,ASSLEPGNYGYT
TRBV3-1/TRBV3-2,ASSQKSRPGIETQY
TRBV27,ASTPGPGQGPHHEQF
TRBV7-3,ASSSTGDGYT
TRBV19,ASSPDRGTYEQY
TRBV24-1,ATSDWSGAGDHNEQF
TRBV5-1,ASSLEGTMNTEAF
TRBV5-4,ASTPAGGETQY
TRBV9,ASSVVRGTEAF
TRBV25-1,ASSAGAQNTEAF
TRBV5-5,ASSPTLGYRGIDGYT
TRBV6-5,ASTPIFGIQETQY
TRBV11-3,ASSFMGDTQY
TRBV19,ATERDGWTGGRRNTIY
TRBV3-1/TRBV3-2,ASSGQVNYGYT
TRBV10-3,AISDLGGNQPQH
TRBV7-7,ASSLALDSYNEQF